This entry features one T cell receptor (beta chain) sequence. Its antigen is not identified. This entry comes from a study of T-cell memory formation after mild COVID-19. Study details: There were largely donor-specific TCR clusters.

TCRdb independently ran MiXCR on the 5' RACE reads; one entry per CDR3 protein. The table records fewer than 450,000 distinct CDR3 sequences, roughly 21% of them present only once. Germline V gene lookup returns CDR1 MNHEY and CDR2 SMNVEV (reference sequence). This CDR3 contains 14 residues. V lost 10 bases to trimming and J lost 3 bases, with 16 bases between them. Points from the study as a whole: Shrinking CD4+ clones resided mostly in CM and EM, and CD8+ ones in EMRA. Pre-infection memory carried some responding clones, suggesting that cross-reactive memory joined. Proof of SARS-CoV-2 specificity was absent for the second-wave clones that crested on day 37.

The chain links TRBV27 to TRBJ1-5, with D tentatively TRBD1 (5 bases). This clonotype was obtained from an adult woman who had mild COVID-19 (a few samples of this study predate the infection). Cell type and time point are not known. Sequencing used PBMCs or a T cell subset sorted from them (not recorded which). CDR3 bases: TGTGCCAACAGAGGGGCTAGCATCAATCAGCCCCAGCATTTT. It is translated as CANRGASINQPQHF.